A selection of T cell receptor beta chains follows, all from one sample in a study of siplizumab effects on memory and regulatory T cells. TCRdb's table, derived via immunoSEQ multiplex PCR, lists solely in-frame clones and lacks some. The table includes approximately 75,000 clones, 93% detected once. The sequenced sample consisted of CD8+ T cells sorted from blood. These receptors originate from a human donor in good health. Both conserved end residues are part of each CDR3. The D gene is left open where the match is weak. Clone size appears in some rows only: once, few, many, or a class for an expanded clone.

- | TRBJ2-3 | TRBV6-4 | - | TGTGCCAGCAGTGACTCTCAACGGGACTCCACAGATACGCAGTATTTT | CASSDSQRDSTDTQYF
- | TRBJ2-7 | TRBV27 | - | TGTGCCAGCAGTCCTGGACACTACTACGAGCAGTACTTC | CASSPGHYYEQYF
once | TRBJ2-5 | TRBV27 | - | TGTGCCAGCAGTTTTGGTACCCAAAAGACCCAGTACTTC | CASSFGTQKTQYF
- | TRBJ2-3 | TRBV10-2 | TRBD1 | TGCGCCAGCAGGGACAGGGGAGATACGCAGTATTTT | CASRDRGDTQYF
- | TRBJ2-1 | TRBV6-4 | TRBD2 | TGTGCCAGTTCTAGCGGGGGTTCTACAAATGAGCAGTTCTTC | CASSSGGSTNEQFF
- | TRBJ1-1 | TRBV4-3 | - | TGCGCCAGCAGCCAGGGGAGGACTGAAGCTTTCTTT | CASSQGRTEAFF
- | TRBJ2-3 | TRBV15 | - | TGTGCCACCAGCTCCCGGGGCCCTAGCACAGATACGCAGTATTTT | CATSSRGPSTDTQYF
- | TRBJ1-2 | TRBV19 | - | TGTGCCAGTAGCAGGGGTGGCTATGGCTACACCTTC | CASSRGGYGYTF
- | TRBJ2-1 | TRBV9 | TRBD2 | TGTGCCAGCAGCGGAGCGGGGGGGCAGTTCTTC | CASSGAGGQFF
- | TRBJ2-5 | TRBV27 | TRBD2 | TGTGCCAGCATAGGAGCGGGGGCCCGGTACCAAGAGACCCAGTACTTC | CASIGAGARYQETQYF
- | TRBJ1-2 | TRBV28 | - | TGTGCCAGCAGTGAAGAATTAGGGGGGGCGAGCGGCTACACCTTC | CASSEELGGASGYTF
- | TRBJ1-2 | TRBV14 | - | TGTGCCAGCAGCCCGTGGGGGGCTGGCGGCTACACCTTC | CASSPWGAGGYTF
once | TRBJ2-4 | TRBV2 | - | TGTGCCAGCAATCGTATCATAGCCAAAAACATTCAGTACTTC | CASNRIIAKNIQYF
- | TRBJ1-6 | TRBV15 | - | TGTGCCACCAGCAAGCCCGGGGCTAATTCACCCCTCCACTTT | CATSKPGANSPLHF
- | TRBJ2-2 | TRBV29-1 | TRBD2 | TGCAGCGTTCCCTTAGCGGGCGGGGAGCTGTTTTTT | CSVPLAGGELFF
- | TRBJ2-7 | TRBV7-9 | - | TGTGCCAGTATGAGTTTCACCTACGAGCAGTACTTC | CASMSFTYEQYF
- | TRBJ2-1 | TRBV4-2 | TRBD2 | TGTGCCAGCAGCCAAGAGAGCCTAGCGGCGATGGATGAGCAGTTCTTC | CASSQESLAAMDEQFF
- | TRBJ1-1 | TRBV4-3 | TRBD1 | TGCGCCAGCAGCCAGACGGGACAGCCCGAGAACACTGAAGCTTTCTTT | CASSQTGQPENTEAFF
once | TRBJ2-7 | TRBV4-1 | TRBD2 | TGCGCCAGCAGCTTCGGGACTAGCTCCTACGAGCAGTACTTC | CASSFGTSSYEQYF
- | TRBJ2-7 | TRBV5-6 | - | TGTGCCAGCAGCTTAGGGGCCCAGAGAAGGGAGCAGTACTTC | CASSLGAQRREQYF
- | TRBJ1-1 | TRBV13 | - | TGTGCCAGCAGCTTAGGACAGGCCACTGAAGCTTTCTTT | CASSLGQATEAFF
- | TRBJ2-7 | TRBV5-4 | - | TGTGCCAGCAGCTTAGAATCGTCTACCTACGAGCAGTACTTC | CASSLESSTYEQYF
- | TRBJ1-4 | TRBV7-9 | - | TGTGCCAGCAGCCCCAGACCGGCAGGCCAGGAAAAACTGTTTTTT | CASSPRPAGQEKLFF
few | TRBJ2-7 | TRBV2 | - | TGTGCCAGCCTGGGGGGCGACGAGCAGTACTTC | CASLGGDEQYF
- | TRBJ2-5 | TRBV9 | - | TGTGCCAGCAGCGTAGGGGGGGGCGCGGAGACCCAGTACTTC | CASSVGGGAETQYF
- | TRBJ2-7 | TRBV6-1 | - | TGTGCCAGCAGTGGTCACAGCTACGAGCAGTACTTC | CASSGHSYEQYF
- | TRBJ2-7 | TRBV5-6 | TRBD1 | TGTGCCAGCAGCTTCGGGACAGGACCCTACGAGCAGTACTTC | CASSFGTGPYEQYF
once | TRBJ2-7 | TRBV5-1 | - | TGCGCCAGCAGCTTGATTTCCCACTACGAGCAGTACTTC | CASSLISHYEQYF
- | TRBJ2-7 | TRBV6-5 | - | TGTGCCAGCAGATCCTCAGGAGTTTACGAGCAGTACTTC | CASRSSGVYEQYF
once | TRBJ1-6 | TRBV5-4 | TRBD1 | TGTGCCAGCAGCTTATGGACAGGGGATTCACCCCTCCACTTT | CASSLWTGDSPLHF
- | TRBJ2-1 | TRBV9 | - | TGTGCCAGCAGCGGGAACAATGAGCAGTTCTTC | CASSGNNEQFF
- | TRBJ2-1 | TRBV2 | - | TGTGCCAGCAGTCCTATCCTCGGAGAACACAATGAGCAGTTCTTC | CASSPILGEHNEQFF
- | TRBJ2-7 | TRBV7-6 | TRBD2 | TGTGCCAGCAGCTTACAAACTAGCGGGGGGCTCACGATTCCGGCCTACGAGCAGTACTTC | CASSLQTSGGLTIPAYEQYF
- | TRBJ2-5 | TRBV6-1 | TRBD2 | TGTGCCTGCTACGCGGGGGGCGGAGACACCCAGTACTTC | CACYAGGGDTQYF
once | TRBJ2-5 | TRBV10-1 | - | TGCACCAGCAGTGAGAAGGAGGGCCTAGAGACCCAGTACTTC | CTSSEKEGLETQYF
- | TRBJ1-1 | TRBV11-1 | TRBD1 | TGTGCCAGCAGCGACTACAGGGGGCAGACTGAAGCTTTCTTT | CASSDYRGQTEAFF
- | TRBJ1-2 | TRBV28 | - | TGTGCCAGCAGTTTGGAGGGTGGTTCCTATGGCTACACCTTC | CASSLEGGSYGYTF
medium-sized | TRBJ2-2 | TRBV30 | - | TGTGCCTGGTACTGGGAGTACACCGGGGAGCTGTTTTTT | CAWYWEYTGELFF
- | TRBJ1-2 | TRBV2 | TRBD1 | TGTGCCAGCAGTTCTGGACAGGGAGCAAGGGGCTACACCTTC | CASSSGQGARGYTF
- | TRBJ2-7 | TRBV5-4 | TRBD2 | TGTGCCAGCAGCCAAGGGGTAGCGGGGGGTTACGAGCAGTACTTC | CASSQGVAGGYEQYF
- | TRBJ2-1 | TRBV5-5 | TRBD2 | TGTGCCAGCAGCTGGGCTAGCGGGGGAGGCGATGAGCAGTTCTTC | CASSWASGGGDEQFF
- | TRBJ1-1 | TRBV9 | - | TGTGCCAGCAGCCTATGGGGGGGGCTGGAACCGAACACTGAAGCTTTCTTT | CASSLWGGLEPNTEAFF
- | TRBJ1-2 | TRBV6-6 | - | TGTGCCAGCAGTTACTGGGGGGGCTACACCTTC | CASSYWGGYTF
once | TRBJ1-1 | TRBV27 | - | TGTGCCAGCAGTCCCCCGACCCTTAGGAAGGACACTGAAGCTTTCTTT | CASSPPTLRKDTEAFF
- | TRBJ2-3 | TRBV19 | - | TGTGCCAGTAGTATGGGGCAGGGATTGGATACGCAGTATTTT | CASSMGQGLDTQYF
- | TRBJ2-1 | TRBV9 | TRBD1 | TGTGCCAGCCAAGGACAGGGGGGGTTTAATGAGCAGTTCTTC | CASQGQGGFNEQFF